The clone carrying this T cell receptor beta chain has a single count. The target antigen is unknown. Generated by immunoSEQ multiplex PCR, the TCRdb table keeps only in-frame clones and is missing some. The data hold 40,000 to 60,000 clones, with 94% observed a single time. The length of the CDR3 is 16 residues. V lost 3 bases and J lost 4, with 18 bases in between. Germline CDR1 LNHDA, CDR2 SQIVND (reference sequence). The data belong to a study of cytomegalovirus exposure and HLA in healthy donors. General study findings and limits: In vitro checks showed that a few CMV-associated chains really do target CMV antigens. Cytomegalovirus status, reportedly, was diagnosed with high specificity and sensitivity by the classifier. Overall, around 150 TCR beta chains were annotated as cytomegalovirus-associated. The study found most TCR sequences rare, yet found some public TCRs in many donors.

Sequenced material: PBMCs. The clonotype comes from a woman aged 18-29 years in good health and CMV-seropositive. The J gene is TRBJ1-1, the V gene TRBV19; weak D call: TRBD1 (5 bases). CDR3 nucleotides: TGTGCCAGTAGTATTCTTTCGGCAGGGATGAGCACTGAAGCTTTCTTT. Amino acid sequence: CASSILSAGMSTEAFF.